This TCR beta chain was identified in a study of a mutant IDH1 vaccine in newly diagnosed glioma. Study at large: The treated group averaged approximately 42 years old and was about 60% male, roughly 40% female. The earlier regimen, radiotherapy, temozolomide, or both, was most often both. Study results and caveats: Top-clonotype changes in peripheral T cells seemed unrelated to pseudoprogression.

Indicated time point: baseline, week 1 (first vaccination visit). Noted treatment: pre-vaccination baseline after standard-of-care therapy. Donors harbored newly found WHO grade 3 or 4 IDH1-mutant, ATRX-lost astrocytomas. The CDR3 contains 15 residues. Trimming took 2 bases from V and 5 from J; bases not matched to a gene: 5. Germline V gene data show CDR1 as LNHDA and CDR2 as SQIVND (reference sequence). Produced via immunoSEQ multiplex PCR; TCRdb's table is partial and in-frame only. The table includes 40,000 or so clones, roughly 78% detected once. In the case of this clone: Antigen specificity is unknown.

V is TRBV19 and J is TRBJ1-5; 8 nucleotides match TRBD1. The receptor was isolated from a middle-aged man with glioma. Some clones in this sample may be carry-over from other donors' samples. This specimen was PBMCs, taken from a glioma patient treated with radiotherapy, temozolomide or both. CDR3 nucleotides: TGTGCCAGTAGTATAACAGGGGGAGGCCATCAGCCCCAGCATTTT. It is translated as CASSITGGGHQPQHF.